The rows below give T cell receptor beta chains drawn from one sample of a study of T cells after yellow fever vaccination. TCRdb reprocessed the 5' RACE reads via MiXCR and lists one record per CDR3 protein. Of about 320,000 distinct CDR3 sequences listed, 9.5% to 15% are singletons. Specimen: CD4+ T cells sorted from PBMCs, collected 15 days after the yellow fever booster vaccination. The receptors shown here come from a man between 18 and 29 years old who received the YFV17D yellow fever vaccine. Each CDR3 is given without its conserved first and last residue. D genes are given only for firm matches.

cdr3_aa v_call d_call j_call
ASSEPRTGSVETQY TRBV6-4 TRBD1 TRBJ2-5
ASRQSPQF TRBV23-1 . TRBJ2-1
ATSRNLGLAVYNEQF TRBV15 TRBD2 TRBJ2-1
ASSSRTGQEGQY TRBV6-2/TRBV6-3 . TRBJ2-5
AISDQVLKNPSTDTQY TRBV10-3 . TRBJ2-3
SVSEGGADTQY TRBV29-1 TRBD1 TRBJ2-3
ASSRDLTDTQY TRBV7-2 . TRBJ2-3
ASSLGPGREAEAF TRBV5-1 . TRBJ1-1
ASSQEPRETQY TRBV3-1 . TRBJ2-5
ASSQVRGGAWTGELF TRBV4-1 TRBD2 TRBJ2-2
ASSPTGTGTTEAF TRBV4-1 TRBD1 TRBJ1-1
ASSPRQGWTGELF TRBV12-3/TRBV12-4 TRBD1 TRBJ2-2
STLAKNIQY TRBV29-1 . TRBJ2-4
ASSEGGTSTDTQY TRBV2 . TRBJ2-3
SGGGEETQY TRBV29-1 TRBD2 TRBJ2-5
ASSPYTTGGFYGYT TRBV3-1 TRBD1 TRBJ1-2
ASSEDRGPAGETQY TRBV5-1 TRBD1 TRBJ2-5
ASSLEGPMNTEAF TRBV5-1 . TRBJ1-1
ASSQAPRTALPVYNSPLH TRBV4-3 . TRBJ1-6
ASSQDHSGRPYEQY TRBV4-3 . TRBJ2-7
ASSYWNNNEQF TRBV6-5 . TRBJ2-1
ASSPGTGFDEKLF TRBV18 TRBD1 TRBJ1-4
SAARGGGPYGYT TRBV20-1 . TRBJ1-2
ASSVREGSEAF TRBV9 . TRBJ1-1
ASSLGLAGDTQY TRBV7-9 TRBD2 TRBJ2-3
ASSYRYEQY TRBV12-3/TRBV12-4 . TRBJ2-7
ASSSLLAGGQETQY TRBV5-1 TRBD2 TRBJ2-5
ASSLVGISTDTQY TRBV7-2 . TRBJ2-3
ASSYKRRNYGYT TRBV7-2 . TRBJ1-2
ATSRGRSPLH TRBV15 . TRBJ1-6
ASSPPARPGELF TRBV7-2 . TRBJ2-2
ASSQGSGSIPQY TRBV4-3 . TRBJ2-5
ASKVLPGGQQETQY TRBV5-1 TRBD2 TRBJ2-5
ASSLAGRSQETQY TRBV5-1 . TRBJ2-5
ASSFGGHEQF TRBV28 . TRBJ2-1
ASSGGEPGGYT TRBV12-3/TRBV12-4 . TRBJ1-2
ASSGSGVADTQY TRBV10-1 TRBD2 TRBJ2-3
ASSQGRRDPSKDIQY TRBV14 . TRBJ2-4
ASSRQGATNEKLF TRBV5-1 TRBD1 TRBJ1-4
ASVPVIGEKLF TRBV7-9 . TRBJ1-4
ASSLVPTNEKLF TRBV7-2 . TRBJ1-4